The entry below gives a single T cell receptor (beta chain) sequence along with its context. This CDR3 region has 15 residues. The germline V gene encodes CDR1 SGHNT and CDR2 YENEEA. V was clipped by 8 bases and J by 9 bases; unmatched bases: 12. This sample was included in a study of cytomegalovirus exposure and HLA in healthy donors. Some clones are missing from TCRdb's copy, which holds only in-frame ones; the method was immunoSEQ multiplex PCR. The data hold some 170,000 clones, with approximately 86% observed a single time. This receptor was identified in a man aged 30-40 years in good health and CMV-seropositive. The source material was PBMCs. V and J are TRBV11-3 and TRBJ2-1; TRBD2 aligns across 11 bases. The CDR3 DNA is TGTGCCAGCTCGCCCCGACTAGCGGGGAATCTTGAGCAGTTCTTC. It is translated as CASSPRLAGNLEQFF.